The 26 T cell receptor beta chains in this list originate from one sample, sequenced in a study of human T cells and chemical hapten exposure. Time point indicated: patch test 3, about 24 weeks after DPC sensitization. The treatment: therapeutic diphenylcyclopropenone sensitization with weekly scalp DPC. TCRdb re-called the RACE reads with MiXCR, one entry per CDR3 protein. The table shows 80,000 to 100,000 distinct CDR3 sequences, with under 13% occurring only once. This sample comprised whole blood, obtained in connection with sensitization to the hapten diphenylcyclopropenone (DPC). Source of these receptors: a woman under 40 with alopecia areata. Some clones in this sample may be carry-over from other donors' samples.

This clonotype was seen at least ten times. This chain links TRBV12-3 or TRBV12-4 with TRBJ1-5; D is uncertain. Deletions cut 5 bases from V and 5 bases from J, with 19 bases between. The CDR3 is 16 residues long. The CDR3 spells CASSPYAGSADQPQHF. The CDR3 DNA sequence: TGTGCCAGCAGTCCCTACGCCGGGAGCGCGGATCAGCCCCAGCATTTT.

The V gene is TRBV28, the J gene TRBJ2-1; a possible D gene is TRBD2 (6 bases). The CDR3 is 14 amino acids. Trimming cost V 7 bases and J 4 bases, with 14 bases left between them. The germline gives CDR1 MDHEN, CDR2 SYDVKM. The DNA of the CDR3 is TGTGCCAGCACCGGGAGCCCTAGATACAATGAGCAGTTCTTC. Its protein product is CASTGSPRYNEQFF.

CDR3 residues: CASSPGTSAPGELFF. DNA of the CDR3: TGCGCCAGCAGCCCTGGGACTAGTGCCCCCGGGGAGCTGTTTTTT. The rearrangement links TRBV4-1 to TRBJ2-2; 8 positions agree with TRBD2. Germline V lookup: CDR1 MGHRA, CDR2 YSYEKL. The V gene end was trimmed by 4 bases and the J gene end by 6 bases; junction bases not matched to a gene: 7. There are 15 residues in the CDR3.

The chain has TRBV4-1 and TRBJ2-3; TRBD1 matches at 7 bases. The CDR3 has 12 residues. The germline V gene has CDR1 MGHRA and CDR2 YSYEKL. Trimming removed 0 bases from V and 14 bases from J; junction bases left unmatched: 5. CDR3 sequence reads: CASSQDEDRMYF. The CDR3 coding sequence is TGCGCCAGCAGCCAAGATGAGGACAGGATGTATTTT.

This clonotype was observed many times. The V and J genes are TRBV20-1 and TRBJ2-7, with D possibly called TRBD1 or TRBD2 (5 bases each). The ends were cut back, 3 bases at V and 0 bases at J, with 12 bases in the middle. CDR1 is DFQATT, CDR2 SNEGSKA, per germline (reference sequence). This CDR3 region has 14 residues. This CDR3 reads CSASTGRSSYEQYF. CDR3 DNA sequence: TGCAGTGCTAGCACGGGACGCAGCTCCTACGAGCAGTACTTC.

The gene calls are TRBV2 and TRBJ2-6; D perhaps matches TRBD1 (6 bases). V was pared by 7 bases and J by 1 base, with 8 bases between. CDR1 and CDR2 (germline): SNHLY, FYNNEI. CDR3 length: 14 residues. The CDR3 DNA follows: TGTGCCAGCAACACAGGGTCTGGGGCCAACGTCCTGACTTTC. This translates into CASNTGSGANVLTF.

This clonotype was picked up a small number of times. This rearrangement joins TRBV18 to TRBJ1-5; TRBD1 agrees at 8 bases. The V gene end was trimmed by 5 bases and the J gene end by 7 bases; junction bases not matched to a gene: 4. Germline CDR1 reads KGHSH; CDR2 reads LQKENI. The CDR3 has 13 amino acids. Written as DNA, the CDR3 is TGTGCCAGCTCATCGGACAGGGAGCAGCCCCAGCATTTT. Translating gives CASSSDREQPQHF.

The chain links TRBV6-1 to TRBJ1-5; no clear D. In germline, CDR1 is MNHNS, CDR2 SASEGT. This CDR3 contains 21 residues. V lost 1 base and J lost 1, with 26 bases in between. CDR3: CASSEVDTPGKQGISNQPQHF. The CDR3 region has the DNA TGTGCCAGCAGTGAAGTAGATACTCCCGGGAAACAAGGTATCAGCAATCAGCCCCAGCATTTT.

This clonotype was picked up a small number of times. The gene calls are TRBV6-2 or TRBV6-3 and TRBJ2-7, with TRBD1 matching over 7 bases. With V trimmed by 6 bases and J by 3 bases, 5 bases remained unmatched. This CDR3 has 13 amino acids. Germline V gene sequence: CDR1 MNHEY, CDR2 SVGEGT. CDR3: CASRPAGGYEQYF. Here the CDR3 DNA reads TGTGCCAGCAGACCCGCAGGGGGCTACGAGCAGTACTTC.

This clonotype occurred many times. The CDR3 region has the DNA TGTGCCAGCAGCCACCCTTGGAACACTGAAGCTTTCTTT. Protein: CASSHPWNTEAFF. J is TRBJ1-1 and V is TRBV6-2 or TRBV6-3; D remains unclear. The ends were cut back, 6 bases at V and 1 base at J, with 9 bases in the middle. The CDR3 runs to 13 residues. Per the germline V gene, CDR1 is MNHEY and CDR2 is SVGEGT.

This clonotype was recorded many times. The V call is TRBV29-1, the J call TRBJ2-6; tentative D call: TRBD1 (5 bases). The CDR3 covers 19 residues. V was shortened by 2 bases and J by 0 bases, with 20 bases between the two germline ends. CDR1 and CDR2 from the germline V gene are SQVTM and ANQGSEA. The chain's CDR3 is CSVESSHIDRRSGANVLTF. The DNA for the CDR3 is TGCAGCGTTGAATCCAGCCACATAGACAGACGCTCTGGGGCCAACGTCCTGACTTTC. The complete variable domain, with remaining parts taken from reference TRBV29-1 and TRBJ2-6, reads SAVISQKPSRDICQRGTSLTIQCQVDSQVTMMFWYRQQPGQSLTLIATANQGSEATYESGFVIDKFPISRPNLTFSTLTVSNMSPEDSSIYLCSVESSHIDRRSGANVLTFGAGSRLTVL.

In this sample, this clonotype turned up a few times. This sequence joins TRBV6-2 or TRBV6-3 and TRBJ2-7, with a tentative D call TRBD1 (6 bases). The CDR3 has 16 residues. V dropped 2 bases and J dropped 7 bases, with 21 bases sitting between them. Germline CDR1 and CDR2: MNHEY and SVGEGT. The CDR3 here is CASSYPPTGITGEQYV. CDR3 nucleotides: TGTGCCAGCAGTTACCCGCCCACAGGGATTACTGGGGAGCAGTACGTC.

This clonotype was recorded at least ten times. The genes are TRBV20-1 and TRBJ2-3; D possibly corresponds to TRBD2 (7 bases). The V end was cut by 6 bases, the J end by 6 bases, with 19 bases between. The CDR3 has 14 residues. Germline CDR1 is DFQATT and CDR2 is SNEGSKA (reference sequence). DNA of the CDR3: TGCAGTGCCCCCTGGGGGGGGCAGGCTGATACGCAGTATTTT. Protein: CSAPWGGQADTQYF.

The chain is built from TRBV28 and TRBJ2-3; D might be TRBD1 or TRBD2, each matching 6 bases. The CDR3 runs 17 residues. Germline assignment: CDR1 MDHEN and CDR2 SYDVKM. Trimming stripped 1 base from V and 4 bases from J, with 18 bases between. The DNA for the CDR3 is TGTGCCAGCAGTTTATTACGTCAGGGGAGGCTCCCAGATACGCAGTATTTT. Protein: CASSLLRQGRLPDTQYF.

The gene calls are TRBV27 and TRBJ1-5; 9 nucleotides match TRBD1. Germline V CDR1 and CDR2: MNHEY, SMNVEV (reference sequence). V gave up 5 bases and J gave up 7 bases; unmatched junction bases: 9. The CDR3 has 15 residues. The CDR3 coding sequence is TGTGCCAGCAGTGAATTGACAGGGGGTTGGCAGCCCCAGCATTTT. Protein product: CASSELTGGWQPQHF.

This clonotype appeared many times. The genes are TRBV2 and TRBJ1-1; D gene unclear. CDR1 and CDR2 from the germline V gene are SNHLY and FYNNEI. The V and J ends lost 2 bases and 2 bases respectively, with 9 bases between them. CDR3 length equals 14 residues. The CDR3 protein is CASSERAVNTEAFF. The CDR3 DNA reads as TGTGCCAGCAGTGAACGGGCAGTTAACACTGAAGCTTTCTTT. Full variable domain (missing parts from reference TRBV2 and TRBJ1-1): EPEVTQTPSHQVTQMGQEVILRCVPISNHLYFYWYRQILGQKVEFLVSFYNNEISEKSEIFDDQFSVERPDGSNFTLKIRSTKLEDSAMYFCASSERAVNTEAFFGQGTRLTVV.

The J gene is TRBJ2-2, the V gene TRBV7-9, with 8 bases matching TRBD1. V trimming: 4 bases; J trimming: 1 base; junction bases outside the gene matches: 5. Per germline, CDR1 SEHNR and CDR2 FQNEAQ (reference sequence). The CDR3 extends over 16 amino acids. The DNA for the CDR3 is TGTGCCAGCAGCTGGCCCGGGACAGGGAACACCGGGGAGCTGTTTTTT. It yields the protein CASSWPGTGNTGELFF.

CDR3 sequence reads: CASSPSPGGAYTTGEQFF. CDR3 coding DNA: TGTGCCAGCAGCCCAAGCCCGGGGGGCGCATACACTACTGGGGAGCAGTTCTTC. The chain has TRBV4-2 and TRBJ2-1; D may be TRBD2 (7 bases). The CDR3 has 18 residues. V was trimmed by 4 bases and J by 10 bases, leaving 29 bases between them. Germline assignment: CDR1 LGHNA and CDR2 YNFKEQ.

This clonotype occurred many times. The V gene is TRBV20-1, the J gene TRBJ2-3; no clear D. CDR3 length: 14 amino acids. V was shortened by 4 bases and J by 4 bases, with 15 bases between the two germline ends. Germline V gives CDR1 DFQATT, CDR2 SNEGSKA (reference sequence). This chain's CDR3 is CSAKALPASDTQYF. The DNA of the CDR3 is TGCAGTGCTAAGGCCCTCCCCGCGTCAGATACGCAGTATTTT.

This clonotype was seen ten or more times. The chain has TRBV4-2 and TRBJ2-5; TRBD2 matches at 7 bases. V lost 4 bases to trimming and J lost 2 bases; unmatched junction nucleotides: 16. The CDR3 is 18 residues long. Germline values: CDR1 LGHNA, CDR2 YNFKEQ. DNA for the CDR3: TGTGCCAGCAGCCCTCGAAGGGGTCCGGGACTATCTCAAGAGACCCAGTACTTC. Protein sequence: CASSPRRGPGLSQETQYF.

Many counts were recorded for this clonotype. J is TRBJ1-5 and V is TRBV5-5; D is unclear. Germline V lookup: CDR1 SGHKS, CDR2 YYEKEE (reference sequence). This CDR3 spans 14 amino acids. V lost 3 bases and J lost 4, with 11 bases in between. The CDR3 coding sequence is TGTGCCAGCAGCTCCCAGGCGGGGAATCAGCCCCAGCATTTT. It codes for CASSSQAGNQPQHF.

This clonotype was recorded a few times. This chain links TRBV4-1 with TRBJ1-1, with 8 bases matching TRBD1. The CDR3 totals 15 residues. Germline CDR1 reads MGHRA; CDR2 reads YSYEKL. Trimming cost V 0 bases and J 1 base; bases outside gene matches: 1. The CDR3 coding sequence is TGCGCCAGCAGCCAAGACGACAGGGGGAACACTGAAGCTTTCTTT. Its translation is CASSQDDRGNTEAFF.

This clonotype was observed many times. The chain combines TRBV12-3 or TRBV12-4 with TRBJ1-4; 8 bases line up with TRBD1. The CDR3 has 15 residues. V was clipped by 4 bases and J by 7 bases; unmatched bases: 8. The CDR3 loop reads CASSSLQGASEKLFF. The CDR3 DNA is TGTGCCAGCAGTTCCCTTCAGGGGGCGAGTGAAAAACTGTTTTTT.

V usage is TRBV30 and J usage is TRBJ1-1; weak D call: TRBD1 (5 bases). The CDR3 loop spans 12 amino acids. The germline gives CDR1 GTSNPN, CDR2 SVGIG (reference sequence). V shed 5 bases and J shed 1 base, with 8 bases lying between them. The CDR3 region is CAWGDGNTEAFF. The DNA of the CDR3 is TGTGCCTGGGGGGACGGGAACACTGAAGCTTTCTTT.

This clonotype was seen repeatedly, ten times or more. The chain has TRBV6-5 and TRBJ2-7; D is perhaps TRBD2 (5 bases). Germline CDR1 and CDR2: MNHEY and SVGAGI. Trimming stripped 6 bases from V and 3 bases from J, with 12 bases between. The CDR3 length is 13 residues. The chain's CDR3 is CASSRGRDYEQYF. CDR3 DNA sequence: TGTGCCAGCAGCCGCGGACGGGACTACGAGCAGTACTTC.

The rearrangement uses TRBV12-3 or TRBV12-4 and TRBJ1-1, with D possibly being TRBD1 (5 bases). V lost 1 base and J lost 1, with 10 bases in between. This CDR3 region has 15 residues. CDR3 in DNA: TGTGCCAGCAGTTTAGTAAACGGACAGAACACTGAAGCTTTCTTT. Protein product: CASSLVNGQNTEAFF.